This T cell receptor beta chain was found in a study of blood T cell repertoires in COVID-19 (dated by TCRdb to 2018 to 2021). Study-level background: Samples from collaborators originated in the United States, Italy and Spain and spanned both the acute and convalescent phases of COVID-19. Where available, HLA class I and class II types were taken from metadata supplied by the sample provider and were not determined by assay-based typing. The prospective study material was composed of cDNA or gDNA derived from T cells, B-cell-depleted T cells, or PBMCs. Sample metadata almost always included a de-identified subject ID, COVID-19 status, age in years and sex. Subjects who had been exposed to COVID-19, were actively infected with it, or had recovered from it provided the deeply sampled blood TCRbeta repertoires that made up the dataset. Samples were obtained from the ongoing ImmuneRACE study (first 160 participants) and from some 1,300 subjects provided by 6 global collaborators. A freely available public database, intended as a resource for researchers studying the immune response to SARS-CoV-2, is where the repertoires were released. General findings and caveats noted by the study authors: The amount of clinical and demographic metadata varied by source and participant and was provided uncurated.

Collaborating institutions collected whole blood in K2EDTA tubes following their own protocols. Collaborator samples were shipped for TCRbeta analysis as frozen whole blood, isolated PBMCs, or DNA extracted from either sample type. TCRbeta CDR3 regions were amplified from genomic DNA using the immunoSEQ Assay, a bias-controlled multiplex PCR. Per the original workflow: The number of nucleated cells in each sample was estimated from the amplification of reference gene primers within the assay. To quantify the absolute abundance of each unique TCRbeta CDR3 rearrangement, sequence reads were collapsed and filtered. Productive Simpson clonality was computed per sample as the square root of Simpson's diversity index over productive rearrangements. Imported from immuneACCESS, the table was reduced by TCRdb to in-frame sequences with V and J called. These copies leave out some clones; in studies compared against another copy, an unresolved V gene accounts for under half, and the cause of the remainder is not known. That table supplies the V and J calls and clone size; D and trimming were determined from the DNA. The sample contains approximately 250,000 clones, around 84% of them found a single time. Approximately 4% of the sample comes from the top ten.

The CDR3, cysteine through phenylalanine, is 15 amino acids long. The CDR3 DNA has 45 bases and is translated from base 1. The germline V gene encodes CDR1 MNHEY and CDR2 SVGAGI. The V end loses 2 bases and the J end loses 1 base, and a stretch of 11 bases separates them. About this clone: Its antigen is not yet known. Base qualities are missing; no much larger clone stands one base away.

The chain couples TRBV6-5 to TRBJ2-5; 6 matching bases give a weak D call of TRBD2. This clonotype was sampled from a man in his 60s with acute or convalescent COVID-19. The sequencing sample was made of peripheral blood. The CDR3 region reads CASSYRASVQETQYF. The DNA sequence is as follows: TGTGCCAGCAGTTACAGGGCTAGCGTCCAAGAGACCCAGTACTTC.